Sequencing of this TCR beta chain was carried out in a study of blood T cell repertoires in COVID-19. Study context: Acute and convalescent COVID-19 samples came from the United States, Italy and Spain. The analysed material was cDNA or gDNA that came from T cells, B-cell-depleted T cells, or PBMCs.

Germline values: CDR1 KGHSH, CDR2 LQKENI. V was clipped by 3 bases and J by 0 bases, with 9 bases between them. The CDR3 has 16 residues. Per the authors' pipeline: Estimates of nucleated cell counts were drawn from the amplification of reference gene primers. Data came from immunoSEQ multiplex PCR; TCRdb stores just in-frame clones and leaves some out. V and J calls and clone size are given by that table; D and trimming were obtained from the DNA. Here the sample spans just over 95,000 clones, around 81% being singletons. The sequenced material came from peripheral blood. This chain uses TRBV18 with TRBJ2-6; D possibly corresponds to TRBD2 (6 bases). The receptor was derived from a man between 60 and 75 years old with acute or convalescent COVID-19. CDR3 sequence: CASSPGGRSGANVLTF. CDR3 in DNA: TGTGCCAGCTCACCCGGGGGACGCTCTGGGGCCAACGTCCTGACTTTC. The full variable domain, with the rest looked up from reference TRBV18 and TRBJ2-6, is NAGVMQNPRHLVRRRGQEARLRCSPMKGHSHVYWYRQLPEEGLKFMVYLQKENIIDESGMPKERFSAEFPKEGPSILRIQQVVRGDSAAYFCASSPGGRSGANVLTFGAGSRLTVL.